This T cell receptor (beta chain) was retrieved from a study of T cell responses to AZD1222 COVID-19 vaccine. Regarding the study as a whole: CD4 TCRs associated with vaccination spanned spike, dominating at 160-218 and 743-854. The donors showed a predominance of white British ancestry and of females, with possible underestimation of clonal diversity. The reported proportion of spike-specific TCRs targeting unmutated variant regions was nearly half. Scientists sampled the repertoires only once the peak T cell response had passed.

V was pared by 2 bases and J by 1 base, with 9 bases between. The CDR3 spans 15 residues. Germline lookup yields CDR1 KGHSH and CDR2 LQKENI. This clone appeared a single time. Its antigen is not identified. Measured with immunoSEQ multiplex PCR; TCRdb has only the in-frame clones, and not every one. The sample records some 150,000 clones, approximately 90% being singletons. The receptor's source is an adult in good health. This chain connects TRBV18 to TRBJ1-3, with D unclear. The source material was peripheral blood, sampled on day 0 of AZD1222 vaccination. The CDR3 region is CASSPTTISGNTIYF. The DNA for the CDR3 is TGTGCCAGCTCACCAACGACTATTTCTGGAAACACCATATATTTT.